A selection of T cell receptor beta chains follows, all from one sample in a study of human T cells and chemical hapten exposure. MiXCR was run by TCRdb on the 5' RACE reads, yielding one entry per CDR3 protein. The profile shows 130,000 or so distinct CDR3 sequences, about 4% of them singletons. The receptors derive from a female donor in good health. CDR3s include the opening cysteine and the closing phenylalanine or tryptophan. A D gene is named only where the DNA matches it firmly. A clone size is listed for some rows: how often the clone was seen (once, few, many), or a class if it is expanded.

TRBJ2-7	many	.	TRBV7-2	TGTGCCAGCAGCTTCGGGAGAGAGAGACCCTACGAGCAGTACTTC	CASSFGRERPYEQYF
TRBJ2-3	many	.	TRBV7-8	TGTGCCAGCAGCTTATGGCGGAAACTCACTAGCACAGATACGCAGTATTTT	CASSLWRKLTSTDTQYF
TRBJ1-6	many	.	TRBV28	TGTGCCATCATGAGGGGTCTGGGCAGACCCCTCCACTTT	CAIMRGLGRPLHF
TRBJ1-5	few	.	TRBV5-5	TGTGCCAGCAGCTTCTTCGGGACCGCCCCCAGTCAGCCCCAGCATTTT	CASSFFGTAPSQPQHF
TRBJ1-5	many	.	TRBV28	TGTGCCAGCAGGAGAGGTAGACAGCCCCAGCATTTT	CASRRGRQPQHF
TRBJ1-5	many	.	TRBV20-1	TGCAGTGCTAGAGAAAACCGGGACGCCATCAATCAGCCCCAGCATTTT	CSARENRDAINQPQHF
TRBJ2-7	medium-sized	.	TRBV12-3/TRBV12-4	TGTGCCAGCAGTTTACCGAACTCCTACGAGCAGTACTTC	CASSLPNSYEQYF
TRBJ2-5	.	TRBD2	TRBV27	TGTGCCAGCAGTTTAAGGCGGGGGGGAGAGACCCAGTACTTC	CASSLRRGGETQYF
TRBJ1-1	many	TRBD1	TRBV12-3/TRBV12-4	TGTGCCAGCAGCCCAATGGGAAACAGGGGGAGGAACACTGAAGCTTTCTTT	CASSPMGNRGRNTEAFF
TRBJ2-7	many	.	TRBV4-3	TGCGCCAGCAGCCAAATGGAGGGGATTGGCGAGCAGTACTTC	CASSQMEGIGEQYF
TRBJ1-1	many	TRBD1	TRBV19	TGTGCCAGTACCACAGGGGGCAGGGGTGCTTTCTTT	CASTTGGRGAFF
TRBJ1-4	many	.	TRBV27	TGTGCCAGCAGTAAGAGACCGATAACTAATGAAAAACTGTTTTTT	CASSKRPITNEKLFF
TRBJ2-1	many	.	TRBV11-2	TGTGCCAGCAGCTCCCCGGACAATGAGCAGTTCTTC	CASSSPDNEQFF
TRBJ2-2	many	.	TRBV12-3/TRBV12-4	TGTGCCAGCAGTCCTCGGGGCCTCAACACCGGGGAGCTGTTTTTT	CASSPRGLNTGELFF
TRBJ2-5	many	.	TRBV10-3	TGTGCCATCAGCAAGCTAGGAACTGAGACCCAGTACTTC	CAISKLGTETQYF
TRBJ1-2	.	TRBD1	TRBV18	TGTGCCAGCTCACCCCAGGGACAGGCGACGGGCTATGGCTACACCTTC	CASSPQGQATGYGYTF
TRBJ1-1	many	.	TRBV3-1	TGTGCCAGCAGCCACGAAGATCGTCTGAACACTGAAGCTTTCTTT	CASSHEDRLNTEAFF
TRBJ2-3	many	.	TRBV9	TGTGCCAGCAGCCCCCCGACAGATACGCAGTATTTT	CASSPPTDTQYF
TRBJ1-2	few	.	TRBV7-2	TGTGCCAGCAGCCCGCGTTTGGGAAACTATGGCTACACCTTC	CASSPRLGNYGYTF
TRBJ2-1	many	TRBD2	TRBV7-9	TGTGCCAGCAGCCCAACGGGACTAGCGGGGGGGCCGGCTGAGCAGTTCTTC	CASSPTGLAGGPAEQFF
TRBJ2-3	many	.	TRBV15	TGTGCCACCAGCAGAGGGAGGGACCGCACAGATACGCAGTATTTT	CATSRGRDRTDTQYF
TRBJ2-1	many	.	TRBV15	TGTGCCACCAGCAGAGATTCCACAATCAATGAGCAGTTCTTC	CATSRDSTINEQFF
TRBJ1-1	few	.	TRBV29-1	TGCAGCGTTACACACAGGAACACTGAAGCTTTCTTT	CSVTHRNTEAFF
TRBJ1-1	.	.	TRBV12-3/TRBV12-4	TGTGCCAGCAGTTTGGGGATCGGGGGCGGGAACACTGAAGCTTTCTTT	CASSLGIGGGNTEAFF
TRBJ1-2	many	.	TRBV7-3	TGTGCCAGCAGCTTTAATCGCGCCGATGGCTACACCTTC	CASSFNRADGYTF
TRBJ2-5	few	.	TRBV20-1	TGCAGTGCTAGTATGTGGGGCCAGGCGGGGATGGAGACCCAGTACTTC	CSASMWGQAGMETQYF
TRBJ2-5	many	TRBD1	TRBV9	TGTGCCAGCAACCAGGACAGGGGGCCCCTGGAGACCCAGTACTTC	CASNQDRGPLETQYF
TRBJ2-5	few	.	TRBV5-5	TGTGCCAGCAGCCGACGGGGGTGGTCGGAGACCCAGTACTTC	CASSRRGWSETQYF
TRBJ2-3	many	.	TRBV12-3/TRBV12-4	TGTGCCAGCAGTTTAGTTGGGGCTACGCAGTATTTT	CASSLVGATQYF
TRBJ2-5	many	TRBD2	TRBV5-1	TGCGCCAGCAGCTTGGGCACTAGCGGGGAGACCCAGTACTTC	CASSLGTSGETQYF
TRBJ2-1	many	.	TRBV19	TGTGCCAGTACCTCGGCGGGGCTTGCCAACAATGAGCAGTTCTTC	CASTSAGLANNEQFF
TRBJ1-6	few	TRBD1	TRBV13	TGTGCCAGCAGCTCAGCCCTACGGGACAGGGCGGTTTCACCCCTCCACTTT	CASSSALRDRAVSPLHF
TRBJ2-3	many	.	TRBV29-1	TGCAGCAAAAGGGAGGGCACAGATACGCAGTATTTT	CSKREGTDTQYF
TRBJ1-2	few	TRBD1	TRBV5-1	TGCGCCAGCAGCTTGGAGCCCGGGACAGGGCATGGCTACACCTTC	CASSLEPGTGHGYTF
TRBJ1-2	many	.	TRBV27	TGTGCCAGCAGTTCAGACCGGTACTATGGCTACACCTTC	CASSSDRYYGYTF
TRBJ1-5	many	TRBD1	TRBV7-2	TGTGCCAGCAGCCTGGGACAGGGCAGAGGAGGGCCCCAGCATTTT	CASSLGQGRGGPQHF
TRBJ2-3	many	TRBD1	TRBV5-1	TGCGCCAGCAGCGAGGGACAGGGCACGCAGTATTTT	CASSEGQGTQYF
TRBJ2-3	.	TRBD2	TRBV12-5	TGTGCTAGTGTCCTCGGACTAGCAGCTAGCACAGATACGCAGTATTTT	CASVLGLAASTDTQYF
TRBJ2-7	many	TRBD2	TRBV20-1	TGCAGTGCTCCTGGACTAGCGAGGGACTACGAGCAGTACTTC	CSAPGLARDYEQYF
TRBJ2-6	.	.	TRBV6-6	TGTGCCAGCAGCCCCGCGGGTCGTAGGGCCAACGTCCTGACTTTC	CASSPAGRRANVLTF
TRBJ1-2	many	.	TRBV3-1	TGTGCCAGCAGCCAAGGTGACAGCTTAGGGGCCGGCTACACCTTC	CASSQGDSLGAGYTF
TRBJ2-1	many	.	TRBV7-9	TGTGCCAGCGGATTGGGGGATGAGCAGTTCTTC	CASGLGDEQFF
TRBJ2-3	once	TRBD2	TRBV7-3	TGTGCCAGCACCTCCACTAGCGGAGGCACAGATACGCAGTATTTT	CASTSTSGGTDTQYF
TRBJ2-3	many	TRBD2	TRBV9	TGTGCCAGCAGCGTAGCTGGGGGGGTCAGCACAGATACGCAGTATTTT	CASSVAGGVSTDTQYF
TRBJ2-3	many	.	TRBV24-1	TGTGCCACCAGTGAAAGGGCGGCCACGGGGGTCTGGAGCACAGATACGCAGTATTTT	CATSERAATGVWSTDTQYF
TRBJ1-3	few	.	TRBV30	TGTGCCTGGGCCCAGGGGAGGAGTGGAAACACCATATATTTT	CAWAQGRSGNTIYF
TRBJ1-6	many	.	TRBV12-3/TRBV12-4	TGTGCCAGCCTCTTACGGATGAATTCACCCCTCCACTTT	CASLLRMNSPLHF
TRBJ1-4	many	.	TRBV7-9	TGTGCCAGCAGCCAACCAAGGGGACGCGTCAATGAAAAACTGTTTTTT	CASSQPRGRVNEKLFF
TRBJ2-2	many	.	TRBV2	TGTGCCAGCAGTGTTCGATCTGCGAACACCGGGGAGCTGTTTTTT	CASSVRSANTGELFF
TRBJ2-7	.	TRBD1	TRBV5-1	TGCGCCAGCAGCTTGACCCCCTTAGGGACAGCATCCTACGAGCAGTACTTC	CASSLTPLGTASYEQYF
TRBJ2-3	many	.	TRBV28	TGTGCCAGCAGTTCTATCAGGGGATTAGGCACAGATACGCAGTATTTT	CASSSIRGLGTDTQYF
TRBJ1-2	many	.	TRBV11-2	TGTGCCAGCAGCCCCCTGGGGTTGGATGGCTACACCTTC	CASSPLGLDGYTF
TRBJ2-5	many	.	TRBV9	TGTGCCAGCAGCGCCGGACAGCCCCAAGAGACCCAGTACTTC	CASSAGQPQETQYF
TRBJ2-7	many	TRBD2	TRBV28	TGTGCCAGCAGCCTTCCGCCCCCAGCGGGGGGCCACGAGCAGTACTTC	CASSLPPPAGGHEQYF
TRBJ1-5	many	.	TRBV6-5	TGTGCCAGCAGAATTCACATGAATAGCAATCAGCCCCAGCATTTT	CASRIHMNSNQPQHF
TRBJ2-1	many	.	TRBV7-9	TGTGCCAGCAGCTTAGCGGGGGCCTACAATGAGCAGTTCTTC	CASSLAGAYNEQFF
TRBJ2-5	many	.	TRBV25-1	TGTGCCAGCAGTGAGTGGGGGCTAAACCAAGAGACCCAGTACTTC	CASSEWGLNQETQYF
TRBJ2-7	few	TRBD1	TRBV5-6	TGTGCCAGCAGCAGATACAGGGGCCCAACCTACGAGCAGTACTTC	CASSRYRGPTYEQYF
TRBJ1-2	many	.	TRBV3-1	TGTGCCAGCAGCCCAAACAGGGCGTTATATGGCTACACCTTC	CASSPNRALYGYTF
TRBJ2-6	few	TRBD1	TRBV12-3/TRBV12-4	TGTGCCAGCAGTTTGGGAAGAGGGGGCGGCGGGGCCAACGTCCTGACTTTC	CASSLGRGGGGANVLTF